The 25 T cell receptor beta chains given below trace back to one sample, sequenced in a study of cytomegalovirus exposure and HLA in healthy donors. The primer mix had 60 Vbeta and 13 Jbeta primers. TCRdb keeps only in-frame clones here, not all; method: immunoSEQ multiplex PCR. The sample shows 90,000 to 150,000 clones, approximately 15% of them seen only once. Sequencing was carried out using PBMCs. The receptor source for this set is a woman between 18 and 29 years old in good health and CMV-seronegative.

With respect to this clone: The sample contains more than one DNA sequence encoding this CDR3. The chain employs TRBV6-5 and TRBJ1-5, with 9 bases fitting TRBD1. CDR3 length: 14 residues. Germline V gene lookup returns CDR1 MNHEY and CDR2 SVGAGI. V lost 6 bases to trimming and J lost 2 bases; unmatched junction nucleotides: 2. The CDR3 region is CASSRTGGNQPQHF. CDR3 sequence (DNA): TGTGCCAGCAGCCGGACAGGGGGCAATCAGCCCCAGCATTTT.

This clone has more than one count but fewer than ten. The chain links TRBV28 to TRBJ2-2; TRBD1 aligns across 7 bases. Germline V gene data show CDR1 as MDHEN and CDR2 as SYDVKM. The CDR3 length is 15 residues. The V segment lost 9 bases and the J segment 2 bases; nucleotides outside the gene matches: 9. The CDR3 DNA is TGTGCCAGTCTCACCGGGACAGCCAACACCGGGGAGCTGTTTTTT. This gives the protein CASLTGTANTGELFF.

This clone has only a few counts. This rearrangement joins TRBV5-4 to TRBJ1-1; tentative D call: TRBD1 (5 bases). This CDR3 has 13 residues. The germline gives CDR1 SGHNT, CDR2 YYREEE (reference sequence). Trimming took off 4 bases at V and 6 bases at J, with 13 bases between the two ends. The CDR3 coding sequence is TGTGCCAGCAGCGCGACAGCCTCGGCTGAAGCTTTCTTT. Residues: CASSATASAEAFF.

V is TRBV7-9 and J is TRBJ2-3; 10 bases align to TRBD2. With V trimmed by 5 bases and J by 2 bases, 4 bases remained unmatched. Germline CDR1 is SEHNR and CDR2 is FQNEAQ (reference sequence). The CDR3 extends over 15 amino acids. The CDR3 nucleotides read TGTGCCAGCAGCCCTGGACTAGCGGCCACAGATACGCAGTATTTT. This gives the protein CASSPGLAATDTQYF.

This clone was counted a few times. CDR3 bases: TGTGCCAGCAGTTTAAGCGGGAGGGCGGATACGCAGTATTTT. This codes for CASSLSGRADTQYF. The chain has TRBV27 and TRBJ2-3, with 10 bases that match TRBD2. The germline CDR1 and CDR2 sequences are MNHEY and SMNVEV (reference sequence). V lost 2 bases to trimming and J lost 6 bases; unmatched junction nucleotides: 2. This CDR3 is built from 14 residues.

The DNA of the CDR3 is TGCGCCAGCAGCTTCCAGGGGGCCCAGGATGAGCAGTTCTTC. As protein: CASSFQGAQDEQFF. The chain uses TRBV5-1 and TRBJ2-1; 8 bases map to TRBD1. V trimming: 2 bases; J trimming: 8 bases; junction bases outside the gene matches: 6. The germline V gene has CDR1 SGHRS and CDR2 YFSETQ. CDR3 length: 14 amino acids.

The chain joins TRBV5-4 to TRBJ1-2; maybe TRBD1 (6 bases). CDR3 length: 16 residues. V shed 5 bases and J shed 4 bases, with 21 bases lying between them. Germline lookup yields CDR1 SGHNT and CDR2 YYREEE (reference sequence). In DNA, the CDR3 is TGTGCCAGCAGTTCGGACCCCACAGGGACCTTCTATGGCTACACCTTC. It yields the protein CASSSDPTGTFYGYTF. The complete variable domain, with remaining parts taken from reference TRBV5-4 and TRBJ1-2, reads ETGVTQSPTHLIKTRGQQVTLRCSSQSGHNTVSWYQQALGQGPQFIFQYYREEENGRGNFPPRFSGLQFPNYSSELNVNALELDDSALYLCASSSDPTGTFYGYTFGSGTRLTVV.

This clone is termed medium-sized. V gene TRBV5-1 combines with J gene TRBJ2-1, with 7 bases identical to TRBD2. Germline V lookup: CDR1 SGHRS, CDR2 YFSETQ. Germline trimming cut 4 bases from V and 2 bases from J; bases unmatched to any gene: 9. The CDR3 is 16 amino acids. The CDR3 here is CASSTSQGGTYNEQFF. For the CDR3, the DNA is TGCGCCAGCAGCACCTCCCAGGGAGGGACCTACAATGAGCAGTTCTTC.

The CDR3 here is CASSDAGTGIFYEQYF. The CDR3 nucleotides are TGTGCCAGCAGTGACGCCGGGACAGGGATTTTCTACGAGCAGTACTTC. The V and J genes are TRBV6-1 and TRBJ2-7, with 9 bases matching TRBD1. The CDR3 has 16 amino acids. The germline CDR1 and CDR2 sequences are MNHNS and SASEGT. V trimming: 3 bases; J trimming: 3 bases; junction bases outside the gene matches: 9.

This clone showed up just a few times. V gene TRBV18 combines with J gene TRBJ2-3; D is uncertain. The germline V gene encodes CDR1 KGHSH and CDR2 LQKENI. This CDR3 comprises 15 residues. Trimming stripped 3 bases from V and 0 bases from J, with 10 bases between. CDR3 loop: CASSPKAQSTDTQYF. The CDR3 DNA reads as TGTGCCAGCTCACCGAAAGCCCAAAGCACAGATACGCAGTATTTT.

This clone showed up just a few times. The genes are TRBV30 and TRBJ2-7, with D perhaps TRBD2 (6 bases). The CDR3 runs 13 residues. The V gene's germline CDR1 is GTSNPN and CDR2 SVGIG (reference sequence). The V end was cut by 0 bases, the J end by 5 bases, with 11 bases between. The CDR3 DNA reads TGTGCCTGGAGTGTAACGGGAGTTGACGAGCAGTACTTC. Amino acids: CAWSVTGVDEQYF.

The CDR3 coding sequence is TGTGCCAGCAGCCCGACAGGGGAGGGAGGCAATCAGCCCCAGCATTTT. Encoded protein: CASSPTGEGGNQPQHF. This chain joins TRBV28 and TRBJ1-5; 8 bases agree with TRBD1. CDR3 length equals 16 residues. Looked up from germline, CDR1 is MDHEN and CDR2 is SYDVKM. With 6 bases clipped from V and 2 bases from J, the junction kept 9 bases outside the gene matches.

This clone has just a few counts. The chain uses TRBV27 and TRBJ1-2, with 9 bases lining up with TRBD1. There are 15 residues in the CDR3. With 8 bases clipped from V and 5 bases from J, the junction kept 12 bases outside the gene matches. CDR1 and CDR2 from the germline V gene are MNHEY and SMNVEV (reference sequence). CDR3 region: CASVGLSGTGYGYTF. The CDR3 DNA reads TGTGCCAGCGTTGGTCTCTCCGGGACAGGGTATGGCTACACCTTC.

The V gene is TRBV4-1, the J gene TRBJ2-7, with 12 bases fitting TRBD2. J lost 6 bases, V lost 2 bases, and 11 bases had no gene match. The length of the CDR3 is 17 residues. CDR1 MGHRA and CDR2 YSYEKL come from the germline V gene. The CDR3 DNA reads TGCGCCAGCAGCCAAACAACCCCCCTAGCGGGAGGGCCCGAGCAGTACTTC. As protein: CASSQTTPLAGGPEQYF.

This clone was observed a few times. This rearrangement joins TRBV11-1 to TRBJ2-7, with a possible D match to TRBD2 (6 bases). V lost 1 base and J lost 6, with 10 bases in between. Looked up from germline, CDR1 is SGHAT and CDR2 is FQDESV (reference sequence). CDR3 length: 13 residues. The CDR3 DNA sequence: TGTGCCAGCAGCTTAGAGGAGGGTTTCGAGCAGTACTTC. This translates into CASSLEEGFEQYF. Full variable domain (missing parts from reference TRBV11-1 and TRBJ2-7): EAEVAQSPRYKITEKSQAVAFWCDPISGHATLYWYRQILGQGPELLVQFQDESVVDDSQLPKDRFSAERLKGVDSTLKIQPAELGDSAMYLCASSLEEGFEQYFGPGTRLTVT.

The chain combines TRBV7-2 with TRBJ2-1, with D perhaps matching TRBD2 (6 bases). CDR1 is SGHTA and CDR2 is FQGNSA in the germline V gene. The V gene lost 1 base and the J gene lost 7 bases, with 14 bases spanning the gap. The CDR3 spans 15 residues. Here the CDR3 reads CASSLGSGAGNEQFF. The CDR3 nucleotides read TGTGCCAGCAGCTTAGGTAGTGGGGCGGGGAATGAGCAGTTCTTC.

The chain is built from TRBV30 and TRBJ2-5; D is uncertain. Germline V gives CDR1 GTSNPN, CDR2 SVGIG (reference sequence). The CDR3 is 14 amino acids. V gave up 3 bases and J gave up 7 bases, with 18 bases separating them. The CDR3 DNA follows: TGTGCCTGGAGCGGCCCAGGCCAGAGTGGGACCCAGTACTTC. Translation: CAWSGPGQSGTQYF.

This clone has a handful of counts. The chain recombines TRBV11-1 with TRBJ2-5, with D perhaps TRBD1 (6 bases). This CDR3 has 15 residues. CDR1 and CDR2 from the germline V gene are SGHAT and FQDESV (reference sequence). Trimming stripped 4 bases from V and 1 base from J, with 13 bases between. The chain's CDR3 is CASSSKNRAQETQYF. The CDR3 nucleotides are TGTGCCAGCAGCTCAAAAAACAGGGCCCAAGAGACCCAGTACTTC.

J is TRBJ1-1 and V is TRBV28, with D perhaps TRBD1 (6 bases). The ends were cut back, 2 bases at V and 9 bases at J, with 19 bases in the middle. Germline-derived CDR1 and CDR2 are MDHEN and SYDVKM. There are 15 residues in the CDR3. The CDR3 sequence is CASSLAGVAGLQAFF. For the CDR3, the DNA is TGTGCCAGCAGTTTAGCAGGGGTAGCTGGACTGCAAGCTTTCTTT. The variable domain in full, with the rest retrieved from reference TRBV28 and TRBJ1-1, is DVKVTQSSRYLVKRTGEKVFLECVQDMDHENMFWYRQDPGLGLRLIYFSYDVKMKEKGDIPEGYSVSREKKERFSLILESASTNQTSMYLCASSLAGVAGLQAFFGQGTRLTVV.

The rearrangement links TRBV9 to TRBJ2-1; 9 positions match TRBD1. From germline, CDR1 is SGDLS and CDR2 YYNGEE. The V segment lost 3 bases and the J segment 6 bases; nucleotides outside the gene matches: 7. The CDR3 spans 15 residues. The CDR3 sequence is CASSGGGQGSNEQFF. CDR3 bases: TGTGCCAGCAGCGGAGGGGGACAGGGATCCAATGAGCAGTTCTTC.

In its sample, this clone was seen a few times. This CDR3 reads CAWSPLGGPVGELFF. DNA of the CDR3: TGTGCCTGGAGTCCCTTGGGGGGGCCGGTCGGGGAGCTGTTTTTT. V usage is TRBV30 and J usage is TRBJ2-2, with D possibly TRBD2 on 7 matching bases. The germline CDR1 and CDR2 sequences are GTSNPN and SVGIG (reference sequence). The CDR3 is 15 residues long. The V gene lost 2 bases and the J gene lost 7 bases, with 17 bases spanning the gap. Based on the CDR3 plus reference TRBV30 and TRBJ2-2, the full variable domain is SQTIHQWPATLVQPVGSPLSLECTVEGTSNPNLYWYRQAAGRGLQLLFYSVGIGQISSEVPQNLSASRPQDRQFILSSKKLLLSDSGFYLCAWSPLGGPVGELFFGEGSRLTVL.

The chain combines TRBV11-2 with TRBJ2-7; D is possibly TRBD1 (6 bases). This CDR3 spans 13 amino acids. V lost 0 bases and J lost 3, with 6 bases in between. Looked up from germline, CDR1 is SGHAT and CDR2 is FQNNGV. The CDR3 spells CASSLEQGYEQYF. The DNA for the CDR3 is TGTGCCAGCAGCTTAGAACAGGGCTACGAGCAGTACTTC.

This clone has just a few counts. This chain uses TRBV4-3 with TRBJ2-2; TRBD2 might be the D (6 bases). The CDR3 has 18 residues. Looked up from germline, CDR1 is LGHNA and CDR2 is YSLEER. Trimming took 0 bases from V and 6 from J, leaving 20 bases between them. In DNA form, the CDR3 reads TGCGCCAGCAGCCAAGATCCCTGGGGAGGATTCTGGGCCGGGGAGCTGTTTTTT. This translates into CASSQDPWGGFWAGELFF.

The V call is TRBV7-9, the J call TRBJ1-3, with a weak D call TRBD1 (5 bases). Per the germline V gene, CDR1 is SEHNR and CDR2 is FQNEAQ (reference sequence). Trimming removed 4 bases from V and 2 bases from J, with 18 bases in between. This CDR3 is 17 amino acids long. The DNA for the CDR3 is TGTGCCAGCAGCTCCCCCCGTCTCAGGGTTACTGGAAACACCATATATTTT. Translating it yields CASSSPRLRVTGNTIYF.

This clone was counted between two and nine times. This chain uses TRBV19 with TRBJ1-5; the match to TRBD1 covers 12 bases. Trimming at V came to 5 bases and at J to 3 bases, leaving 5 bases not matched to a gene. The CDR3 spans 16 residues. Germline values: CDR1 LNHDA, CDR2 SQIVND (reference sequence). Here the CDR3 DNA reads TGTGCCAGTAGTTTGGGGACAGGGGGCCACAATCAGCCCCAGCATTTT. This sequence encodes CASSLGTGGHNQPQHF. The variable domain in full, with the rest retrieved from reference TRBV19 and TRBJ1-5, is DGGITQSPKYLFRKEGQNVTLSCEQNLNHDAMYWYRQDPGQGLRLIYYSQIVNDFQKGDIAEGYSVSREKKESFPLTVTSAQKNPTAFYLCASSLGTGGHNQPQHFGDGTRLSIL.